This TCR beta chain was sequenced during a study of human thymus T cells. Thymus pieces cut out during corrective heart surgery were the tissue that was used. Clones were read by immunoSEQ multiplex PCR, and TCRdb kept only the in-frame ones, dropping some. The table lists around 120,000 clones, around 95% of them singletons. The ends were cut back, 2 bases at V and 3 bases at J, with 8 bases in the middle. CDR3 length equals 14 residues. Germline V gene sequence: CDR1 MDHEN, CDR2 SYDVKM. The chain employs TRBV28 and TRBJ1-5, with unresolved D. What was sequenced was thymus tissue. This receptor was obtained from a boy in the first two years of life with a congenital heart defect but otherwise immunologically healthy. The CDR3 nucleotides are TGTGCCAGCAGTTTAGAGGGCTACAATCAGCCCCAGCATTTT. Its protein product is CASSLEGYNQPQHF.